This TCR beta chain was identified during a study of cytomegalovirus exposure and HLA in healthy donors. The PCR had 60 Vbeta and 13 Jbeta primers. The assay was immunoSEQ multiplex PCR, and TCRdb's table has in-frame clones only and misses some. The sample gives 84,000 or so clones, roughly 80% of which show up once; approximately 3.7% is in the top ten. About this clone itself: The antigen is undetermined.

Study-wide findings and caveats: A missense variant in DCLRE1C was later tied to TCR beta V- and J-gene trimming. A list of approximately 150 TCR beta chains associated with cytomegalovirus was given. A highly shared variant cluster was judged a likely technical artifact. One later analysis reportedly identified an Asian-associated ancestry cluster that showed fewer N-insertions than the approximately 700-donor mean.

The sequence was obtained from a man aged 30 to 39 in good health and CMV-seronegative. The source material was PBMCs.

CDR3 protein: CASSPMNTEAFF. The CDR3 DNA reads TGTGCCAGCTCACCTATGAACACTGAAGCTTTCTTT. V gene TRBV18 combines with J gene TRBJ1-1, with D unclear. V lost 3 bases, J lost 0 bases, and 2 bases lay in between. The CDR3 totals 12 residues. Germline V gives CDR1 KGHSH, CDR2 LQKENI.